This T cell receptor beta chain is from a study of cytomegalovirus exposure and HLA in healthy donors (dated by TCRdb to the late 2010s). Background for the entire study: According to an earlier analysis of 550 to 750 of the donors, about 179 million T cells yielded 90 million to 140 million unique TCR beta sequences and 250 to 350 Gb of sequence data. An early release that covered roughly 600 HLA-typed donors contained 250 to 350 gigabases of sequencing data and 75 million to 100 million unique TCR sequences. Of the roughly 400 genotyped donors, 65% to 90% were placed in the genetic ancestry cluster associated with self-reported Caucasian donors. The study was designed to test whether signatures of past pathogen exposure could be identified by cataloging public T cell receptors. The T cell repertoires of 666 subjects were profiled by immunosequencing and related to cytomegalovirus serostatus. Along with the approximately 650-subject first cohort, a separate validation cohort of over a hundred different subjects was used. To predict cytomegalovirus infection status, the study combined high-throughput TCR immunosequencing, statistical association of individual TCRs with disease status, and machine learning. In a later analysis, previously published TCR beta repertoires from several hundred donors were re-analyzed and high-resolution HLA genotyping was added so that TCR occurrence patterns could be studied. Rather than using new phenotypic data, the later analysis identified candidate immune exposures from TCR beta sequences and from how often those sequences occurred across donors. An earlier analysis of approximately 630 of the donors applied high-throughput TCR beta sequencing to assess whether each TCR beta V gene segment acted as functional or pseudogenic. Donor age, sex, ethnicity and CMV serostatus were compiled alongside the repertoire data. A later genetic analysis took genome-wide SNP genotypes for about three fifths of the roughly 670 donors and used that subset as a discovery cohort. Every repertoire in the discovery cohort had been generated on one and the same sequencing platform. Class I and class II HLA loci were covered by the typing at four-digit resolution. The number of donors typed differed by locus, with roughly 629-640 for A, B, C, DRB1 and DQB1, 522 for DQA1, some 570 for DPA1, and roughly 450 for DPB1. Several DR-DQ haplotypes were treated as single units for association and clustering because of strong linkage in the cohort. Among some 410 genotyped donors of the cohort, an average of around 250,000 unique TCR beta nucleotide sequences was sequenced per donor, of which 15% to 20% were non-productive.

As regards this clone: The target of this receptor is not known. No much larger clone exists at a distance of one base, and base qualities are not known.

To prepare the library, the immunoSEQ multiplex PCR assay was applied. The multiplex PCR relied on a mix of 60 forward primers for TCR Vbeta segments and 13 reverse primers for TCR Jbeta segments. A multiplex PCR assay on genomic DNA amplified the CDR3 region of rearranged TCR beta genes. The Illumina HiSeq System was used to sequence the amplified TCR beta libraries as 87-base-pair reads. The authors' analysis ran thus. A later analysis counted 75 million to 100 million unique TCR beta chains across the approximately 700 repertoires, and around 12 million of these chains were shared by at least two donors. Raw reads were error-corrected and collapsed into unique sequences by a nearest-neighbor algorithm in which closely related sequences were merged to remove PCR and sequencing errors. CDR3 sequences were aligned to IMGT reference sequences to assign V, D and J gene segments. For a sequence to be retained, a match of at least six nucleotides to both a V gene segment and a J gene segment was required. Rearrangements were called productive when the CDR3 lacked stop codons and stayed in frame with V and J; all others were non-productive. CDR3 was defined by IMGT convention, running from the second conserved V-encoded cysteine to the conserved J-encoded phenylalanine. Sequences without an unambiguous match to a single V gene segment were excluded from the earlier analysis of over 500 of the donors. In an earlier analysis of almost 600 of the donors, a V segment was called functional when productive rearrangements were above 56.7%, and segregating when the standard deviation between donors exceeded 5%. A statistical classification framework was built for diagnosing cytomegalovirus status from the catalog of TCR beta chain sequences. In a later analysis, TCR nucleotide sequences were compared against IMGT/GENE-DB human TR gene sequences so that V and J genes could be assigned. Using the TCRdist pipeline, a later analysis assigned CDR3 sequences along with most-parsimonious VDJ recombination scenarios. In a later analysis, every TCR beta chain was defined by the combination of its CDR3 amino acid sequence and its V-gene family, and reads without a unique V-gene family were dropped. To address suspected cross-contamination and a sequencing artifact, a later analysis removed 450 to 700 highly shared, low-generation-probability nucleotide sequences. For each public chain, a later analysis derived a clonal expansion index from normalized ranks of inferred template counts within each repertoire. In a later analysis, generation probabilities were computed using a VDJ recombination model fitted to out-of-frame rearrangements, and the results were checked against IGoR. A later analysis scored TCR-TCR, TCR-HLA and TCR-CMV co-occurrence with hypergeometric tests, applying a repertoire-size bias correction to TCR pairs. A later analysis estimated false discovery rates by permuting HLA or CMV assignments 20 times. In a later analysis, co-occurring TCRs were grouped using DBSCAN, and TCRdist sequence similarity was added for clustering within HLA-allele-positive subsets. Repertoires with fewer than 30,000 or more than 120,000 public chains, plus five repertoires with anomalous nucleotide sharing, were excluded from co-occurrence clustering. Held by TCRdb, this immuneACCESS table contains in-frame sequences only and omits some clones. Under half of the omission traces to an unresolved V gene where checked; the cause of the rest is unknown. The DNA gave D and trimming, while V, J and clone size come from that table. The sample has tens of thousands of clones on record, approximately 47% of them singletons. Jointly, the top ten make up around 2% of the sample.

General conclusions and limits of the study: Correlated functional status among segregating V segments might be attributable to linkage disequilibrium, but an unknown experimental factor could not be ruled out. Compared with equally common non-associated chains, HLA-associated TCR beta chains in a later analysis were more clonally expanded and had lower generation probabilities. A later analysis reported that several top co-occurrence clusters appeared linked to parvovirus B19, influenza, CMV and Epstein-Barr virus. Over 15 rarely observed V segments, including chromosome 9 orphons, were excluded from the earlier analysis of approximately 500 of the donors because counts were too low. A further reported finding was that TCR beta sequences accurately predicted the HLA-A and HLA-B alleles for most subjects in the first cohort. In a later genetic analysis, fewer N-insertions in productive TCRs were reported among donors in an Asian-associated ancestry cluster than the roughly 670-donor mean. Roughly uniform sequencing depth across donors was assumed in presence/absence analyses, although this assumption may not hold. A total of about 150 TCR beta chains were listed by the study as associated with cytomegalovirus. According to the authors, the approach could potentially be generalized to other disease states and immunological phenotypes. At a false discovery rate of 0.05, a later analysis linked approximately 18,000 TCR beta sequences to specific HLA alleles. The only immune exposure information available for the cohort was CMV serostatus. Assigning TCR associations to individual alleles was difficult when HLA alleles, especially DR and DQ, strongly co-occurred. Because HLA typing was missing for some donors at each locus, association tests included only the typed subset. Some IMGT-functional V segments, including TRBV6-2 and TRBV6-3, could not be told apart with the 87-base-pair reads, so those segments were excluded. In this cohort, only TCR beta chains were sequenced, and detectable features were limited by the absence of alpha or paired-chain data. The classifier was reported to diagnose cytomegalovirus status with high specificity and sensitivity in both the original and validation cohorts. According to a later analysis, most CMV-associated TCR beta chains appeared to be HLA-restricted, and the HLA associations seemed to be driven largely by CMV exposure. An earlier analysis of approximately 570 of the donors showed that most TCR beta V segments appeared in productive rearrangements either about 87% or about 30% of the time, which broadly matched IMGT annotations. An association between a missense DCLRE1C variant and V-gene and J-gene trimming of TCR beta chains was found in a later genetic analysis and replicated in an independent cohort. Across donors, most TCR sequences were observed very rarely, whereas some public TCRs were present in many individuals. In vitro tests confirmed that a few of the cytomegalovirus-associated TCR beta chains recognize cytomegalovirus antigens. In a later analysis, TCR association rates were found to vary across HLA loci, with the most associated TCRs seen for DRB1 alleles and the fewest for HLA-C alleles. A cluster of highly shared sequence variants was judged likely to represent a technical artifact of the sequencing pipeline.

According to the germline V gene, CDR1 reads SGHDT and CDR2 reads YYEEEE. The trim is 3 bases for V and 3 bases for J, with a gap of 18 bases between the germline ends. The CDR3 covers 16 residues, taking in both the cysteine and the phenylalanine. The CDR3 DNA has 48 bases and is translated from base 1. The cohort was made up of under 800 healthy bone marrow donors. All cohort members were sampled while nominally healthy, although unrecorded immune exposures were likely present. The donor was CMV seronegative and was included in the group of over 300 seronegative cohort members. Each donor provided a peripheral blood sample, and peripheral blood mononuclear cells were used for TCR beta sequencing. The Qiagen DNeasy Blood Extraction Kit was used to extract genomic DNA from the blood cell samples.

The TCR was taken from a woman between 50 and 59 years old in good health and CMV-seronegative. Recombination connected TRBV5-6 to TRBJ1-1; the best D guess is TRBD1, with 6 bases matching. What was sequenced was PBMCs. Read as DNA, the sequence is TGTGCCAGCAGCTCGGCCGTGGGACACAAATACACTGAAGCTTTCTTT. Protein translation: CASSSAVGHKYTEAFF.